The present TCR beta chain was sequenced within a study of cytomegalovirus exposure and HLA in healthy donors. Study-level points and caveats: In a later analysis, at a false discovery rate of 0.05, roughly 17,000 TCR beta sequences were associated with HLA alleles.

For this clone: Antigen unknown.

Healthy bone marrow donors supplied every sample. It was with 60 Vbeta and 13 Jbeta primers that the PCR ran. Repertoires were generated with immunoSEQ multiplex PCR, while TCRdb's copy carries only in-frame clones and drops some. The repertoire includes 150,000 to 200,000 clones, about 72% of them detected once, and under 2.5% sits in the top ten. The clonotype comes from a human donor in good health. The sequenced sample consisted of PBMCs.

The CDR3 DNA reads TGTGCCAGTCGTACCGGACAGGGCCCTGAGCAGTTCTTC. Translation: CASRTGQGPEQFF. The chain links TRBV19 to TRBJ2-1; 8 bases are a match to TRBD1. In germline, CDR1 is LNHDA, CDR2 SQIVND (reference sequence). J was trimmed by 9 bases and V by 8 bases; bases with no gene match: 9. The CDR3 spans 13 residues.